This T cell receptor (beta chain) emerged from a study of T cell changes during pregnancy in multiple sclerosis. Produced via immunoSEQ multiplex PCR; TCRdb's table is partial and in-frame only. The table shows tens of thousands of clones, with 92% occurring only once. This clone is a singleton in its sample. The CDR3 has 15 amino acids. Germline assignment: CDR1 PRHDT and CDR2 FYEKMQ (reference sequence). V lost 5 bases and J 6 bases, leaving 19 bases between the germline ends. The sequence derives from a female donor with multiple sclerosis, enrolled in a pregnancy study. V and J are TRBV13 and TRBJ1-1; perhaps TRBD1 as D (6 bases). This specimen consisted of peripheral blood, obtained in the second trimester of pregnancy. CDR3 amino acids: CASSQLPGGGAEAFF. The CDR3 DNA reads TGTGCCAGCAGCCAACTACCCGGGGGGGGCGCTGAAGCTTTCTTT.